This T cell receptor beta chain appears in the sequencing data of a study of response to subunit inactivated influenza vaccine. CDR1 and CDR2 (germline): DFQATT, SNEGSKA (reference sequence). The CDR3 has 14 amino acids. V lost 0 bases, J lost 6 bases, and 6 bases stayed unmatched. This clonotype appeared many times. A single record per CDR3 protein comes from TCRdb applying MiXCR to the RT-PCR reads. The data hold more than 600,000 distinct CDR3 sequences, with under 20% observed a single time. The sequence was obtained from a man aged 45 to 65 who received an inactivated influenza vaccine. The sample consisted of PBMCs from blood, taken about 5 days after vaccination. The chain combines TRBV20-1 with TRBJ2-7; 9 bases align to TRBD1. The CDR3 DNA is TGCAGTGCTAGAGATCTTACAGGGGGCGGCGAGCAGTACTTC. It codes for CSARDLTGGGEQYF.